The entry that follows covers one T cell receptor beta chain sequence. Antigen specificity is unknown. Reverse transcription of all isolated RNA meant that expressed TCRB transcripts were sequenced. Method: immunoSEQ multiplex PCR; TCRdb's copy keeps in-frame clones and lacks some. The sample holds tens of thousands of clones; around a third are singletons and the top ten take around 0.5%. This specimen comes from a study of beta chain features in type 1 diabetes. The wider study: The number of sorted cells examined across all samples was around 98 million.

Study results and caveats: Any PCR bias toward short templates would affect both groups alike.

V lost 4 bases to trimming and J lost 3 bases; unmatched junction nucleotides: 4. CDR1 is SGHDT, CDR2 YYEEEE, per germline. This CDR3 is 16 amino acids long. The clonotype originates from a woman younger than 35 in good health. The V call is TRBV5-6, the J call TRBJ2-1, with 13 bases aligning to TRBD2. The specimen sequenced was stem cell memory CD4+ T cells from blood. The CDR3, as DNA: TGTGCCAGCAGCCGGACTAGCGGGAGCCTCTACAATGAGCAGTTCTTC. Its protein product is CASSRTSGSLYNEQFF.